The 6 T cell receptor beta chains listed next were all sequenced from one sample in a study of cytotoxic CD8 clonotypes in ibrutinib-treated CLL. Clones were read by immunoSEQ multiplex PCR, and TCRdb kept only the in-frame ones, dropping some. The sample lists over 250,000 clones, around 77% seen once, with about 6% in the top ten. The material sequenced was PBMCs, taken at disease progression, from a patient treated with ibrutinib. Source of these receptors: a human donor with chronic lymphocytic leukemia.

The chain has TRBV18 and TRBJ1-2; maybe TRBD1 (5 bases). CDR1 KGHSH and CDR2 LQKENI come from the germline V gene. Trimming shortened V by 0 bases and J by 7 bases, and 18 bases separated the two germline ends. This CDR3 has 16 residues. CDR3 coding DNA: TGTGCCAGCTCACCACCGGCGGGGCCGGGGGAGCGTGGCTACACCTTC. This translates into CASSPPAGPGERGYTF.

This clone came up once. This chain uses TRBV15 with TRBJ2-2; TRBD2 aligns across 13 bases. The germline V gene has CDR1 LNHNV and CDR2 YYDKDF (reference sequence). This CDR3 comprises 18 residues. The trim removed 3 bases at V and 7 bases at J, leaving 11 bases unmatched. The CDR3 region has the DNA TGTGCCACCAGCAGTGGGTATACGGGACTAGCGGGAATCGGGGAGCTGTTTTTT. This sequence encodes CATSSGYTGLAGIGELFF.

CDR3 coding DNA: TGTGCCAGCAGCTTGCAGGGGGCGCAGGATGGCTACACCTTC. Translated, it gives CASSLQGAQDGYTF. The rearrangement uses TRBV9 and TRBJ1-2, with 8 bases identical to TRBD1. Trimming at V came to 4 bases and at J to 6 bases, leaving 8 bases not matched to a gene. The CDR3 is 14 amino acids. CDR1 is SGDLS, CDR2 YYNGEE, per germline.

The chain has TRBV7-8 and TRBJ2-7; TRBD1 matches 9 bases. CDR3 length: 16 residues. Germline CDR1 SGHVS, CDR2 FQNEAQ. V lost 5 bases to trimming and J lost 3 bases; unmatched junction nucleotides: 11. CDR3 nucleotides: TGTGCCAGCAGCCAATACAGGGGGCTCAACGTCTACGAGCAGTACTTC. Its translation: CASSQYRGLNVYEQYF. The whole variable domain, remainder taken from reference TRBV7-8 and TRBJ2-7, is GAGVSQSPRYKVAKRGQDVALRCDPISGHVSLFWYQQALGQGPEFLTYFQNEAQLDKSGLPSDRFFAERPEGSVSTLKIQRTQQEDSAVYLCASSQYRGLNVYEQYFGPGTRLTVT.

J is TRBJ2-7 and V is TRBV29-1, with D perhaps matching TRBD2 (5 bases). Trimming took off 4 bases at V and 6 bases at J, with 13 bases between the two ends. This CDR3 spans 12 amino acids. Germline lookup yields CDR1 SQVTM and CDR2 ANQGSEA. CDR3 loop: CSVAVSALEQYF. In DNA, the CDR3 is TGCAGCGTTGCGGTTAGCGCGCTCGAGCAGTACTTC.

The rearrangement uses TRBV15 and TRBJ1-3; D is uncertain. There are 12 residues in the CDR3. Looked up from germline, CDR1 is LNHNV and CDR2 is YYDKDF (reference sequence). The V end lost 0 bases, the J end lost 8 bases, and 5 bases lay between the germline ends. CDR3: CATSRDFDTIYF. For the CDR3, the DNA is TGTGCCACCAGCAGAGATTTTGACACCATATATTTT.